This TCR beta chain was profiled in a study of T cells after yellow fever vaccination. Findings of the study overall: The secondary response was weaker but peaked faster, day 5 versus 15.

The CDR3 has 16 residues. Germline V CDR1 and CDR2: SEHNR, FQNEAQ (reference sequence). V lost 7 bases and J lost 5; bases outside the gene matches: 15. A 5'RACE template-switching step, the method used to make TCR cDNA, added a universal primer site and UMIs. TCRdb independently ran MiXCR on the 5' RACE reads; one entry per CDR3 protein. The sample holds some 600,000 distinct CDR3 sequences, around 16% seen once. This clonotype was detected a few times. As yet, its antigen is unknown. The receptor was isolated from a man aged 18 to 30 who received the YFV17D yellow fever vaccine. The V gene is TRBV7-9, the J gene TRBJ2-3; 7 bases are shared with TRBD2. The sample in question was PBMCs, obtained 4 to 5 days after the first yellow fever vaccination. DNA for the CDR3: TGTGCCAGCACTGAGGGAGTGGGACTATGGGGAGATACGCAGTATTTT. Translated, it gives CASTEGVGLWGDTQYF. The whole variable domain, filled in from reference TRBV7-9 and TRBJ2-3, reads DTGVSQNPRHKITKRGQNVTFRCDPISEHNRLYWYRQTLGQGPEFLTYFQNEAQLEKSRLLSDRFSAERPKGSFSTLEIQRTEQGDSAMYLCASTEGVGLWGDTQYFGPGTRLTVL.